This T cell receptor (beta chain) is from a study of T-cell reconstitution after alpha-beta-depleted transplantation in children. General study findings and limits: About two months after transplant, alpha-beta T cells reportedly came from several hundred expanded graft clones. Diversity of TCRbeta at day 60 was high in some patients, arising from surviving recipient T cells and thymic progenitors. Newly generated T cells supplied most T-cell counts and diversity one year post-transplant.

The CDR3 spans 13 residues. V dropped 5 bases and J dropped 2 bases, with 9 bases sitting between them. For TCRbeta, the library was prepared with unique molecular identifiers. One entry per CDR3 protein results from TCRdb running MiXCR on the PCR reads. The sample includes approximately 630,000 distinct CDR3 sequences, roughly 14% seen only once; the top ten take 0.79%. Comment on this clonotype: Its antigen is as yet unknown.

Sequenced material: PBMCs, taken before TCRalphabeta/CD19-depleted stem cell transplant. The TCR was taken from a girl aged 2 to 10 with congenital amegakaryocytic thrombocytopenia, due to receive a stem cell transplant. The chain has TRBV12-3 or TRBV12-4 and TRBJ2-5; weak D call: TRBD2 (6 bases). The CDR3 bases are TGTGCCAGCAGTGTCGGGACTCAAGAGACCCAGTACTTC. Translation: CASSVGTQETQYF.